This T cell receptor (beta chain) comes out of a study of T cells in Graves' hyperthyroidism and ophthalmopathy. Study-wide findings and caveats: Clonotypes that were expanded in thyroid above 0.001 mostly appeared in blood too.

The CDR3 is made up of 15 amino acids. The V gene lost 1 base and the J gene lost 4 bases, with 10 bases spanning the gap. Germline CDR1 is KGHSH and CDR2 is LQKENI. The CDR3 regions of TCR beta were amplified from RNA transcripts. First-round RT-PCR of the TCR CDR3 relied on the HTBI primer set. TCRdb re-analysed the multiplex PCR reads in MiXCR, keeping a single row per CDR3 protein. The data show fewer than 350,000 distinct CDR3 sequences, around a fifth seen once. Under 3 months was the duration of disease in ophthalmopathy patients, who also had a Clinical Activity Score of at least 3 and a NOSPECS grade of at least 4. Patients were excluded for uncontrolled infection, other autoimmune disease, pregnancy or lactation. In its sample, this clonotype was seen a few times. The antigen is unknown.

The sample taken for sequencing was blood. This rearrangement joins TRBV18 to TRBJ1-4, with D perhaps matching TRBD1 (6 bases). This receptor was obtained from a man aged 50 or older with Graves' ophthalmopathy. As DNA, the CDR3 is TGTGCCAGCTCACCACAGGGGGGCTATAATGAAAAACTGTTTTTT. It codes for CASSPQGGYNEKLFF.